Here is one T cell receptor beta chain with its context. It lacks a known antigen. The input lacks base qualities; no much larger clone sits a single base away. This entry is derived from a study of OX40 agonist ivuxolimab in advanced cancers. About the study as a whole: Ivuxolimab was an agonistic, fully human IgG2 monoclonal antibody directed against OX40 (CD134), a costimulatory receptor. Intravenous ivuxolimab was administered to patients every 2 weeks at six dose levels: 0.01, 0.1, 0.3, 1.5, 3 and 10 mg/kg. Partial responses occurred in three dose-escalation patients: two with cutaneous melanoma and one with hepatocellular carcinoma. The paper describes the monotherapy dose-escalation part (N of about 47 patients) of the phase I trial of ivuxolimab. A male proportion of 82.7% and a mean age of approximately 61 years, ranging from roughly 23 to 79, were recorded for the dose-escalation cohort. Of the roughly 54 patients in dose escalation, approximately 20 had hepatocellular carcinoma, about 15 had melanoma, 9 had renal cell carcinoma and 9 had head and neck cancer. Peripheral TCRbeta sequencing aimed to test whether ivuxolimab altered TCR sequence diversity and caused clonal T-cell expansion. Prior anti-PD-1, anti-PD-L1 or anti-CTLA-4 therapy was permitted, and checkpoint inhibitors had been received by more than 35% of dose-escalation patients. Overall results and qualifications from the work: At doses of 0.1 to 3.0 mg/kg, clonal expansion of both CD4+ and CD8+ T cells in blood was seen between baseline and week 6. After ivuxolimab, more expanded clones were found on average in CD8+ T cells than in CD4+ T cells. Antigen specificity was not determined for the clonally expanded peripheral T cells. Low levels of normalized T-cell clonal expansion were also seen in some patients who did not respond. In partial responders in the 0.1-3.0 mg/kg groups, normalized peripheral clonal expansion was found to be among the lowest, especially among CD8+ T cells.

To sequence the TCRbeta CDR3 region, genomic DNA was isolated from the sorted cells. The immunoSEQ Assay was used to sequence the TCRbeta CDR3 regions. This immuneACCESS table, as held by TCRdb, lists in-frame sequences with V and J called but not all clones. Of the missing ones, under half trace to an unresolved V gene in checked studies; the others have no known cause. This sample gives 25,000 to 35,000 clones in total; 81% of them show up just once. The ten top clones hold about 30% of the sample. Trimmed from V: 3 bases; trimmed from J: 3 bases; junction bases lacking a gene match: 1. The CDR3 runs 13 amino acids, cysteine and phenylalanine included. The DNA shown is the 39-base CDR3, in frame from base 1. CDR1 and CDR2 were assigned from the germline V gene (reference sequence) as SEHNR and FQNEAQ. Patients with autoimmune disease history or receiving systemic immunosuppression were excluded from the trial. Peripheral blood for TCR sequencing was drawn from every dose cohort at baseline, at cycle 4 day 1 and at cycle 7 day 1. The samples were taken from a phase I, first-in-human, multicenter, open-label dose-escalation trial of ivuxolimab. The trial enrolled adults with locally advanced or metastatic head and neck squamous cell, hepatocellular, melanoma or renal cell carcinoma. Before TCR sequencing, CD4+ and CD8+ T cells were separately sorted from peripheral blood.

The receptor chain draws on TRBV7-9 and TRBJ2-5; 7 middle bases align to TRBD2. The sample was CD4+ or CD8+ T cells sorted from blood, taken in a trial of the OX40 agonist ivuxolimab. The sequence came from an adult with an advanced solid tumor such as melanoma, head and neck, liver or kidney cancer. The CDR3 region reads CASSFGGEETQYF. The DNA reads TGTGCCAGCAGCTTTGGGGGGGAAGAGACCCAGTACTTC.